The sequence of this T cell receptor beta chain was determined in a study of glioma-infiltrating T cells after dendritic cell vaccination. Study as a whole: Dendritic cell vaccine was injected intradermally three times, biweekly.

TCRdb's table, derived via immunoSEQ multiplex PCR, lists solely in-frame clones and lacks some. Among over 90,000 clones listed, roughly 81% were seen once. The CDR3 is 15 amino acids. The germline gives CDR1 LNHNV, CDR2 YYDKDF (reference sequence). The V end lost 1 base, the J end lost 1 base, and 11 bases lay between the germline ends. This TCR derives from a human donor with glioblastoma. The genes are TRBV15 and TRBJ2-7; TRBD2 might be the D (6 bases). Sequencing used blood, obtained before dendritic cell vaccination. CDR3 sequence reads: CATSRGTGGSYEQYF. The CDR3 DNA sequence: TGTGCCACCAGCAGAGGGACCGGGGGATCCTACGAGCAGTACTTC.